This entry lists 3 T cell receptor beta chains sequenced from one sample in a study of control samples from healthy donors and cancer patients. The protocol was immunoSEQ multiplex PCR, while the TCRdb copy is restricted to in-frame clones and leaves out a portion. The sample yields 90,000 to 150,000 clones, roughly 90% seen once. Sequenced input: blood. All receptors derive from a man aged 45-65 years in good health.

V gene TRBV29-1 combines with J gene TRBJ2-3; 10 bases map to TRBD2. With V trimmed by 6 bases and J by 0 bases, 3 bases remained unmatched. CDR3 length: 14 residues. The germline CDR1 and CDR2 sequences are SQVTM and ANQGSEA. The CDR3 here is CSVLGLASTDTQYF. CDR3 DNA sequence: TGCAGCGTGTTGGGACTAGCGAGCACAGATACGCAGTATTTT.

This clone was counted a single time. This chain uses TRBV29-1 with TRBJ1-3; D gene unclear. Trimming shortened V by 5 bases and J by 0 bases, and 8 bases separated the two germline ends. There are 13 residues in the CDR3. Germline V gives CDR1 SQVTM, CDR2 ANQGSEA. The chain's CDR3 is CSVKESSGNTIYF. The CDR3 DNA sequence: TGCAGCGTTAAGGAAAGCTCTGGAAACACCATATATTTT.

The V and J genes are TRBV5-6 and TRBJ1-2; D perhaps matches TRBD1 (6 bases). Germline CDR1 SGHDT, CDR2 YYEEEE. There are 16 residues in the CDR3. V was trimmed by 0 bases and J by 5 bases, leaving 17 bases between them. CDR3 residues: CASSLVPPDSQYGYTF. The CDR3, as DNA: TGTGCCAGCAGCTTGGTCCCCCCGGACAGTCAATATGGCTACACCTTC. The full variable domain, completed using reference TRBV5-6 and TRBJ1-2, is DAGVTQSPTHLIKTRGQQVTLRCSPKSGHDTVSWYQQALGQGPQFIFQYYEEEERQRGNFPDRFSGHQFPNYSSELNVNALLLGDSALYLCASSLVPPDSQYGYTFGSGTRLTVV.